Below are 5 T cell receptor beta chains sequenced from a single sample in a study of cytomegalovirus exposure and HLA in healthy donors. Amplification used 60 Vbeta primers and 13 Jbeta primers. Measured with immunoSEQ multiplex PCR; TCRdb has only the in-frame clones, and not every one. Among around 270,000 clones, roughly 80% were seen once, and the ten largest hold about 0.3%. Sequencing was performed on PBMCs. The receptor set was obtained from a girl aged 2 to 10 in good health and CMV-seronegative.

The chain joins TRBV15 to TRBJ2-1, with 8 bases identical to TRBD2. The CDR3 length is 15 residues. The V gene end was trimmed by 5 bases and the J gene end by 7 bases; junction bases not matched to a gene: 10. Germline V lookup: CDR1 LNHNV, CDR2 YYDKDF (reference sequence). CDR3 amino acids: CATSVSGSVLNEQFF. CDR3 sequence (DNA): TGTGCCACCAGCGTGAGCGGGAGCGTTTTAAATGAGCAGTTCTTC. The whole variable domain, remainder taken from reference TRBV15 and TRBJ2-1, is DAMVIQNPRYQVTQFGKPVTLSCSQTLNHNVMYWYQQKSSQAPKLLFHYYDKDFNNEADTPDNFQSRRPNTSFCFLDIRSPGLGDTAMYLCATSVSGSVLNEQFFGPGTRLTVL.

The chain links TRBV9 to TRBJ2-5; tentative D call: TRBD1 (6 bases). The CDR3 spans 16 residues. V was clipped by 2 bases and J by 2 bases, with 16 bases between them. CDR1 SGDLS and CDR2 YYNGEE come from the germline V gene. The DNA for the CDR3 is TGTGCCAGCAGCGTCGACGGTGGGACACTGCAAGAGACCCAGTACTTC. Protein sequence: CASSVDGGTLQETQYF.

The DNA for the CDR3 is TGTGCCAGCAGCGAAGGCAGGGGTGGAGGCTACACCTTC. The encoded protein is CASSEGRGGGYTF. J is TRBJ1-2 and V is TRBV7-9, with D possibly matching TRBD1 (6 bases). Germline-derived CDR1 and CDR2 are SEHNR and FQNEAQ (reference sequence). CDR3 size: 13 residues. V lost 5 bases to trimming and J lost 8 bases, with 15 bases between them.

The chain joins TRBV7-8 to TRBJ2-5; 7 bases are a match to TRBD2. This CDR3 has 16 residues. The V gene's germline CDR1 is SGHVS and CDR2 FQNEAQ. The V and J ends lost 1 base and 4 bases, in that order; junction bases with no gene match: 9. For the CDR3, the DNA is TGTGCCAGCAGCTTAGTCGGGGGAGGGCCGCGAGAGACCCAGTACTTC. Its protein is CASSLVGGGPRETQYF.

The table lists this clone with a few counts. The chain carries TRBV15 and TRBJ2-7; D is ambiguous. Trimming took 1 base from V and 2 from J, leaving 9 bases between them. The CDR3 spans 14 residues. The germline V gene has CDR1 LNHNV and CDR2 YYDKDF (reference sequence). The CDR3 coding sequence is TGTGCCACCAGCAGAGGTAAAGCCACCTACGAGCAGTACTTC. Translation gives CATSRGKATYEQYF. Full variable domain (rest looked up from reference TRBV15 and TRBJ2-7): DAMVIQNPRYQVTQFGKPVTLSCSQTLNHNVMYWYQQKSSQAPKLLFHYYDKDFNNEADTPDNFQSRRPNTSFCFLDIRSPGLGDTAMYLCATSRGKATYEQYFGPGTRLTVT.